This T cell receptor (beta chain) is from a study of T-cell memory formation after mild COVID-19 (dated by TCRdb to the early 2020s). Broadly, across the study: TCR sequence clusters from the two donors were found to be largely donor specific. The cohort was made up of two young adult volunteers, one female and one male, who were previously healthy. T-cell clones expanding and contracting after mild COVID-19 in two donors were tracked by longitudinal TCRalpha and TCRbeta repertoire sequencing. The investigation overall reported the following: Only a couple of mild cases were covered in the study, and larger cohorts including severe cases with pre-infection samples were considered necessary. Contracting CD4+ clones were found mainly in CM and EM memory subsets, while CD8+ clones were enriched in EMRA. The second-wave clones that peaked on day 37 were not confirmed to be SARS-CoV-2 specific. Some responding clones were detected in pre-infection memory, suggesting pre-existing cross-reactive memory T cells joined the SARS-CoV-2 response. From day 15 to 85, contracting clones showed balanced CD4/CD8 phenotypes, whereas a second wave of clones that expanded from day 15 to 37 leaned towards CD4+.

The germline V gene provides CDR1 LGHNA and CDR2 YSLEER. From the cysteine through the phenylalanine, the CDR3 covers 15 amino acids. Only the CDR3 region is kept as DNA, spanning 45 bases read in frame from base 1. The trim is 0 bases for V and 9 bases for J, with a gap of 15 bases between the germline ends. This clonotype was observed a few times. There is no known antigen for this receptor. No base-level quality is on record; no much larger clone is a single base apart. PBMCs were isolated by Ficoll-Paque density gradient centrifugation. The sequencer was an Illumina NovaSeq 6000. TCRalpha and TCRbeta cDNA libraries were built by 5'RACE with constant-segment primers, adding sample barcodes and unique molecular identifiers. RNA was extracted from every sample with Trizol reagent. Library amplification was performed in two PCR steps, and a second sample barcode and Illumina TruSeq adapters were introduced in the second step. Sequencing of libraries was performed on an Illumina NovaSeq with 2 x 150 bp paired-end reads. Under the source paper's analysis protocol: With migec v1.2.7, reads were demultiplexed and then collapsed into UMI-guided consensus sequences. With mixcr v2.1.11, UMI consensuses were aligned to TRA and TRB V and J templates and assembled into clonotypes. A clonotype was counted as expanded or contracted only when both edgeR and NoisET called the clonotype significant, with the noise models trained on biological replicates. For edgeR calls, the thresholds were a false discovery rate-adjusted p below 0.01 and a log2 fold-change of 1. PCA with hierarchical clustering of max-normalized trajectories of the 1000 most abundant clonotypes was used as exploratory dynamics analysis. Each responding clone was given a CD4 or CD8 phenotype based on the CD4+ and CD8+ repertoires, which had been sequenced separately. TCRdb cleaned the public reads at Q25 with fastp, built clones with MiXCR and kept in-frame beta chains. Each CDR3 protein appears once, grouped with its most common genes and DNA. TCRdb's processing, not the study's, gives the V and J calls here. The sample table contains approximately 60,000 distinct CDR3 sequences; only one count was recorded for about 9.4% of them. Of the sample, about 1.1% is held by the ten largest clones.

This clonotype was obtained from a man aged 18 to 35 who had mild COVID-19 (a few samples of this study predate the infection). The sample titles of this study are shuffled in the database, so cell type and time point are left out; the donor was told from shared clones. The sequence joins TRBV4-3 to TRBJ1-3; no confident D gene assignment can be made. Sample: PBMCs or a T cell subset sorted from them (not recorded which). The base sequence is TGCGCCAGCAGCCAAGATATAAACAGCGCGGGCACCATATATTTT. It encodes CASSQDINSAGTIYF.